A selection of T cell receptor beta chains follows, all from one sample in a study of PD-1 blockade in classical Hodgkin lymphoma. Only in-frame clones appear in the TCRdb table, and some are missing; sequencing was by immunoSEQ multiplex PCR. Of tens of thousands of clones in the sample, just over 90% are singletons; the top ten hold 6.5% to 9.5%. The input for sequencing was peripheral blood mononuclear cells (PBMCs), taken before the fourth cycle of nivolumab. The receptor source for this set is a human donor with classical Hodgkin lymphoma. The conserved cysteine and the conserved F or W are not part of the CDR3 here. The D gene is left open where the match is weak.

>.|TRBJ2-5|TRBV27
ASSSRDVQETQY
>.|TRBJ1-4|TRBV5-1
ASSTDGGNEKLF
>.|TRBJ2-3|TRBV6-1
ASSGERANTDTQY
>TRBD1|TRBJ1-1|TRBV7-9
ASRAPGQGFPEAF
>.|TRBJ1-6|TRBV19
ASSINGEVTPLH
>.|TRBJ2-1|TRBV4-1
ASSRPQSSYNEQF
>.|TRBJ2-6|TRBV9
ASSVHTRDDSGANVLT
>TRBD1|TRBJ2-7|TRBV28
ASSKSDRAYEQY
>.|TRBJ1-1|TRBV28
ASRDRRNEAF
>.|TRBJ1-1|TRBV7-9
ASSFVVNTEAF
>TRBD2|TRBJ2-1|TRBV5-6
ASSSTSGLTYNEQF
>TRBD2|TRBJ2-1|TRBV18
ASSPGTGGTYNEQF
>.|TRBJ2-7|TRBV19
ASSRGPHSYEQY
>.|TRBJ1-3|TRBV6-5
ASSLNRGNTIY
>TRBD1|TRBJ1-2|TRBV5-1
ASSLQGAGYT
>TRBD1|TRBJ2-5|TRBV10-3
AIAGTGEETQY
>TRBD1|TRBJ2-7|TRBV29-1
SVQLGTALNFNSYEQY
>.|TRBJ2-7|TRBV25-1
ASNGSGARRGSYEQY
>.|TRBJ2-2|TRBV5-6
ASSLVPEGTGELF
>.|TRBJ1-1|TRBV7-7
ASSPFESKGTEAF
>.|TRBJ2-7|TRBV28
ASSSKRSSYEQY
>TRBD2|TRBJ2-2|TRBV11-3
ASSPLAGGNTGELF
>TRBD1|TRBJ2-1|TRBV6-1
ASSRSGQDNEQF
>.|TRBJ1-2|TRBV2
ASSEIRDYYGYT
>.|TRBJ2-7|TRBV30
AWSRADLNYEQY
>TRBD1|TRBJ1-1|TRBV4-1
ASSPPARGEVDTEAF
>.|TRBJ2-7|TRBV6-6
ASSFSESEQY
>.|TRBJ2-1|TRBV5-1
ASSLDEGSSYNEQF
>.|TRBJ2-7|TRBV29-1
SVVGGTYEQY
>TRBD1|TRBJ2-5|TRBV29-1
SVVGVRGHRGGRETQY
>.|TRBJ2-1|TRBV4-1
ASSSDRYNEQF
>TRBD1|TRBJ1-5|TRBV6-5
ASSLGQGNQPQH
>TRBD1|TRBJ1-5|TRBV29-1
SVVGDSGMTQH
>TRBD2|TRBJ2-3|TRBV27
ASSSTSGGPTDTQY
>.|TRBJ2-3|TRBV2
ASSDAGTDYLDTQY
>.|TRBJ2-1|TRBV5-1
ASSPYALREVNEQF
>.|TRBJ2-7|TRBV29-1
SAEVGGYEQY
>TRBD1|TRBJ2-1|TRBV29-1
SVDEGQGSFEQF
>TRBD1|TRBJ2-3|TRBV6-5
ASRRQGGTDTQY
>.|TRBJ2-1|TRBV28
ASSLLGNEQF
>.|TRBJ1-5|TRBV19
ASSKSGTGAGQPQH
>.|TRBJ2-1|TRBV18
ASSRLDRDPPYNEQF
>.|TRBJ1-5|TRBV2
ASRGGGQPQH
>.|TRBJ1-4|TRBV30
AWSQTPATNEKLF
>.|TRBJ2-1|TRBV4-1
ASSQDPSPYNEQF